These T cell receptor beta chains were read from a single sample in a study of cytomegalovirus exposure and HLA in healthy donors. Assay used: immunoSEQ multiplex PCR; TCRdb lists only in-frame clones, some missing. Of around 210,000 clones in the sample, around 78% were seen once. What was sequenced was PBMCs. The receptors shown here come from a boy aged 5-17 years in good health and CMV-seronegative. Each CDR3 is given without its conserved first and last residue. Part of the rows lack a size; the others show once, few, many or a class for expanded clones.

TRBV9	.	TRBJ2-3	ASSAGLSDTQY
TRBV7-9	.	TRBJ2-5	ASSLQWGEQY
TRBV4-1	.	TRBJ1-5	ASSPRTGFGNQPQH
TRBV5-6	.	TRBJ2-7	ASSLAWTVSYEQY
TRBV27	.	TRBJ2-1	ASSLDRGFGYNEQF
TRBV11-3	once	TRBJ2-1	ASSLEIWGEVVSYNEQF
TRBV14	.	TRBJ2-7	ASSQTHSGTGTYEQY
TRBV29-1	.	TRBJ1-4	SVGRTGTNEKLF
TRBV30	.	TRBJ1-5	AWDSSSGNQPQH
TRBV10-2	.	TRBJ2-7	ASSEIAGGGEQY
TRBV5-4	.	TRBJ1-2	ASRLQGAIGYT
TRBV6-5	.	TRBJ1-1	ASSYIRNTEAF
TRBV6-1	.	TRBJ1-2	ASSEALGQGCGYT
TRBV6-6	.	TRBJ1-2	ASSYSLRGPYGYT
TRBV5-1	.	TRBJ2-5	ASSLGPGTGRETQY
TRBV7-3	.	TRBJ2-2	ASSLQGTGELF
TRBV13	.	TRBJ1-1	ASSFLSTEAF
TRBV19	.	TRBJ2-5	ASSISRLAETQY
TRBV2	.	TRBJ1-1	ASSAQGARNTEAF
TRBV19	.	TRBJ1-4	ASSIDRKGANEKLF
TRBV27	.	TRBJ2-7	ASSLRRGTYEQY
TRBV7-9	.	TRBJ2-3	ASGGQGSTDTQY
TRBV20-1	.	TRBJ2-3	SARAADTQY
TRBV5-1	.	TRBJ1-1	ASSPGTEREAF
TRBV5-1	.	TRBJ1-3	ASSEGNSGNTIY
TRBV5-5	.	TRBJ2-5	ASSLSVQETQY
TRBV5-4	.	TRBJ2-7	ASSLFSGPLSYEQY
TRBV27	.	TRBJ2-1	ASSRDNSYNEQF
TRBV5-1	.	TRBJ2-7	ASSPTGTSGSHSRQY
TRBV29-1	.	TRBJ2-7	SVSRGTYEQY
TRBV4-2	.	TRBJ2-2	ASSQVFGSTGELF
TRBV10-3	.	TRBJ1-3	AIRTANTIY
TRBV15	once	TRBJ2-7	ATRERFRDLRNEQY
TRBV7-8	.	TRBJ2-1	ASSLVQTSGYNEQF
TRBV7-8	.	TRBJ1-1	AILRTGGIGNTEAF
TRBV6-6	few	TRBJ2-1	ASSNRRGDEQF
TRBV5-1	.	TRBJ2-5	ASSLLGGETQY
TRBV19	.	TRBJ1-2	ASSSGQGDSMHGYT
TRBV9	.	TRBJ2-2	ASSWTGNTGELF
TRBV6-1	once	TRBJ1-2	ASSESRLAGNYGYT
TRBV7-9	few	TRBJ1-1	ASNVGGSDTEAF
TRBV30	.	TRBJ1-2	AWSVLGEDGYT
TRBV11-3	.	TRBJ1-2	ASSPLGGGRGYT
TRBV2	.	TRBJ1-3	ASSESAGVSSGNTIY
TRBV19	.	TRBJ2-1	ASSIRGRGNNEQF
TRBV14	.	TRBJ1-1	ASSPRTVLNTEAF
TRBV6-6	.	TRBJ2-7	ASNDRSAYEQY
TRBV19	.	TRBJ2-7	ASSTDHETGIHYEQY
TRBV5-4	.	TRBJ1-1	ASSWDRGPPNTEAF
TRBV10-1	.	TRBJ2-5	ASSEAGKAQTQY
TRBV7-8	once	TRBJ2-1	ASSEPRTGGSFNNEQF